A single sample is the source of the 9 T cell receptor beta chains below, sequenced in a study of T cells in Graves' hyperthyroidism and ophthalmopathy (dated by TCRdb to the late 2010s). The library came from multiplex PCR. Instrument used: Illumina HiSeq 2000. The TCR beta CDR3 regions were amplified from RNA transcripts. For the first round of RT-PCR on the TCR CDR3, the HTBI primer set was used together with the Qiagen OneStep RT-PCR kit. TCRdb cleaned the public reads at Q25 with fastp, built clones with MiXCR and kept in-frame beta chains. Each record represents a unique CDR3 protein, reported with the most common genes and DNA among its rows. Recorded for this sample are about 400,000 distinct CDR3 sequences; 13% to 15% of them occurred a single time. The ten largest account for roughly 20% of the sample. The sequenced material came from blood. These receptors came from a woman between 55 and 75 years old with Graves' ophthalmopathy.

The chain links TRBV7-6 to TRBJ1-3; TRBD1 is a possible D gene (6 bases). Germline V gives CDR1 SGHVS, CDR2 FNYEAQ. Between the trimmed V and J ends, which lost 3 bases and 2 bases, there was a span of 17 bases. This CDR3 is 17 amino acids long. The DNA for the CDR3 is TGTGCCAGCAGCTTGCAGGGGAGCAGGTGGGCTGGAAACACCATATATTTT. This encodes CASSLQGSRWAGNTIYF.

This clonotype has only a few counts. The chain has TRBV7-9 and TRBJ1-4; possible D gene TRBD1, 5 bases. This CDR3 spans 15 amino acids. The germline V gene has CDR1 SEHNR and CDR2 FQNEAQ (reference sequence). V gave up 2 bases and J gave up 7 bases, with 14 bases separating them. CDR3 nucleotide sequence: TGTGCCAGCAGCTTAATTCTCGGGGGGGGTGAAAAACTGTTTTTT. Its protein is CASSLILGGGEKLFF. Based on the CDR3 plus reference TRBV7-9 and TRBJ1-4, the full variable domain is DTGVSQNPRHKITKRGQNVTFRCDPISEHNRLYWYRQTLGQGPEFLTYFQNEAQLEKSRLLSDRFSAERPKGSFSTLEIQRTEQGDSAMYLCASSLILGGGEKLFFGSGTQLSVL.

To note about this clonotype: The junction departs from the called germline gene at one end, perhaps through a read error. V usage is TRBV11-2 and J usage is TRBJ2-1; tentatively, D is TRBD1 (6 bases). The CDR3 has 17 amino acids. Per germline, CDR1 SGHAT and CDR2 FQNNGV. The CDR3 nucleotides read TGTGCCAGCAGCTCTCGCATCAGGGGCTCCTCCTACAATGAGCAGCTCTTC. Its protein is CASSSRIRGSSYNEQLF. The variable domain in full, with the rest retrieved from reference TRBV11-2 and TRBJ2-1, is EAGVAQSPRYKIIEKRQSVAFWCNPISGHATLYWYQQILGQGPKLLIQFQNNGVVDDSQLPKDRFSAERLKGVDSTLKIQPAKLEDSAVYLCASSSRIRGSSYNEQLFGPGTRLTVL.

Many counts were recorded for this clonotype. This chain connects TRBV15 to TRBJ1-1, with 7 bases fitting TRBD1. From germline, CDR1 is LNHNV and CDR2 YYDKDF (reference sequence). V shed 5 bases and J 2 bases; nucleotides not matched to a gene: 5. The CDR3 consists of 14 residues. The CDR3 nucleotides read TGTGCCACCAGCCCGAGGACAGGAAACACTGAAGCTTTCTTT. Translated, it gives CATSPRTGNTEAFF.

The V call is TRBV6-1, the J call TRBJ2-1; D not resolved. Deletions cut 7 bases from V and 7 bases from J, with 11 bases between. The germline V gene has CDR1 MNHNS and CDR2 SASEGT. There are 12 residues in the CDR3. In DNA, the CDR3 is TGTGCCAGCACCCCCGTCAGAAATGAGCAGTTCTTC. Translation: CASTPVRNEQFF.

This chain joins TRBV7-9 and TRBJ2-1; D is undetermined. There are 13 residues in the CDR3. Between the trimmed V and J ends, which lost 4 bases and 8 bases, there was a span of 12 bases. Looked up from germline, CDR1 is SEHNR and CDR2 is FQNEAQ (reference sequence). The CDR3 coding sequence is TGTGCCAGCAGCTCGATGGGCGCGGATGAGCAGTTCTTC. Protein sequence: CASSSMGADEQFF.

This clonotype was detected many times. J is TRBJ1-1 and V is TRBV11-2; D gene uncertain. CDR3 length equals 15 residues. Germline V gene data show CDR1 as SGHAT and CDR2 as FQNNGV. With 0 bases removed from V and 1 base from J, the gap between germline ends came to 9 bases. The CDR3 DNA sequence: TGTGCCAGCAGCTTAGAGTCGGCAGGGAACACTGAAGCTTTCTTT. Translated: CASSLESAGNTEAFF.

This clonotype was observed many times. V is TRBV12-3 or TRBV12-4 and J is TRBJ2-2; 9 nucleotides align to TRBD2. The CDR3 runs to 14 residues. V was clipped by 6 bases and J by 4 bases; unmatched bases: 3. CDR3 in DNA: TGTGCCAGCAGGCGCGGGAGGGTCACCGGGGAGCTGTTTTTT. This gives the protein CASRRGRVTGELFF.

This clonotype was detected ten times or more. V usage is TRBV12-3 or TRBV12-4 and J usage is TRBJ2-3, with TRBD2 matching 10 bases. V dropped 7 bases and J dropped 6; count of bases not matched to a gene: 7. The CDR3 sequence is 14 residues long. CDR3 residues: CASITSGVQDTQYF. The DNA of the CDR3 is TGTGCCAGCATCACTAGCGGGGTACAGGATACGCAGTATTTT.